Reported below is one T cell receptor (beta chain). Those who participated ranged in age from roughly 18 to 100 years and resided in about two dozen US areas. The sample originates from a study of blood T cell repertoires in COVID-19. The authors' processing: Counts of nucleated cells, estimated from reference gene primer amplification, were obtained. Assay used: immunoSEQ multiplex PCR; TCRdb lists only in-frame clones, some missing. V and J calls and clone size are copied from that table; D and trimming were computed from the DNA. Of a few hundred thousand clones in the sample, 88% were seen once. Material for sequencing was PBMCs or T cells enriched from blood (not recorded which). This receptor was obtained from a woman aged 18-29 years who had recovered from COVID-19.

The CDR3 sequence: CATSRDGGTGPNYGYTF. The CDR3 DNA sequence: TGTGCCACCAGCAGAGATGGAGGGACAGGGCCCAACTATGGCTACACCTTC. This rearrangement joins TRBV15 to TRBJ1-2, with 9 positions matching TRBD1. The germline CDR1 and CDR2 sequences are LNHNV and YYDKDF (reference sequence). J was trimmed by 2 bases and V by 0 bases; bases with no gene match: 7. There are 17 residues in the CDR3. The full variable domain, its missing parts supplied by reference TRBV15 and TRBJ1-2, is DAMVIQNPRYQVTQFGKPVTLSCSQTLNHNVMYWYQQKSSQAPKLLFHYYDKDFNNEADTPDNFQSRRPNTSFCFLDIRSPGLGDTAMYLCATSRDGGTGPNYGYTFGSGTRLTVV.